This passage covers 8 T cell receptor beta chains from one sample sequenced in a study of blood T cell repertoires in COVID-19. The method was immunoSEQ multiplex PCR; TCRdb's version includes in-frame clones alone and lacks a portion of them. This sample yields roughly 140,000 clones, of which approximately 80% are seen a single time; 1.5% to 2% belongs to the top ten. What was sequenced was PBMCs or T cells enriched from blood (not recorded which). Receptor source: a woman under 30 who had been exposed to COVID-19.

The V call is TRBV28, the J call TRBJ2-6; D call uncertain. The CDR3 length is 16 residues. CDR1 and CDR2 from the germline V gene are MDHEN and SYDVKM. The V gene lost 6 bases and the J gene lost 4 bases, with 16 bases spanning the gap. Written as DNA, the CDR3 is TGTGCCAGCAGCGTCAGAGGAACAACCGGGGCCAACGTCCTGACTTTC. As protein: CASSVRGTTGANVLTF.

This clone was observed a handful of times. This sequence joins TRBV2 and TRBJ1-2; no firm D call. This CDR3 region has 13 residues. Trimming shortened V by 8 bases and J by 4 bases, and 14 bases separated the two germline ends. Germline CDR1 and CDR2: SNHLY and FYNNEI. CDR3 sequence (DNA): TGTGCCAGCGAGGAGAGTGTTTTCTATGGCTACACCTTC. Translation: CASEESVFYGYTF.

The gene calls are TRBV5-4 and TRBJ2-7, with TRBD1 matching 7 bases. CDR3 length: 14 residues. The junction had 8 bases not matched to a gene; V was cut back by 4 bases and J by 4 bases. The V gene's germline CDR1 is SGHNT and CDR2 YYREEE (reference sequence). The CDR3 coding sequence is TGTGCCAGCAGCCGAGACAGGGAAGAATACGAGCAGTACTTC. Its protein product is CASSRDREEYEQYF.

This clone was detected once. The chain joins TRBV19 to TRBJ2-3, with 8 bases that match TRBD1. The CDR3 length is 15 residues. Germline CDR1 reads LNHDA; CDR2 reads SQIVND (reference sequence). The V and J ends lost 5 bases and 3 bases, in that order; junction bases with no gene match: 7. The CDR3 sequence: CASSGQGVRTDTQYF. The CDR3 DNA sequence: TGTGCCAGTAGTGGACAGGGAGTACGGACAGATACGCAGTATTTT.

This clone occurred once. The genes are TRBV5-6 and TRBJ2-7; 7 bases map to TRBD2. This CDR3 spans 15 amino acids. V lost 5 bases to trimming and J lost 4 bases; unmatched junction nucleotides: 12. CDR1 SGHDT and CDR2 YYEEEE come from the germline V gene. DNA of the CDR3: TGTGCCAGCAGGGACCTGGGGCGGGGAGGGTACGAGCAGTACTTC. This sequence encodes CASRDLGRGGYEQYF.

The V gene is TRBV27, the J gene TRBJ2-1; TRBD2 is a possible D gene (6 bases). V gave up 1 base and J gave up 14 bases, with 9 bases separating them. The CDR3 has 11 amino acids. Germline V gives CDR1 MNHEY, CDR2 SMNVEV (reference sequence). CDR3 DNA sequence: TGTGCCAGCAGTTTATGGGGGGAAGAGTTCTTC. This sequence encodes CASSLWGEEFF.

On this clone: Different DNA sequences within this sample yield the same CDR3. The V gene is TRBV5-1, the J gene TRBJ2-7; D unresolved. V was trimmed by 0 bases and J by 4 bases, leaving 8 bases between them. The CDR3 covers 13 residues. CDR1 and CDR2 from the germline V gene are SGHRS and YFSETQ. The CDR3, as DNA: TGCGCCAGCAGCTTGGGGCAGAATTACGAGCAGTACTTC. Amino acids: CASSLGQNYEQYF.

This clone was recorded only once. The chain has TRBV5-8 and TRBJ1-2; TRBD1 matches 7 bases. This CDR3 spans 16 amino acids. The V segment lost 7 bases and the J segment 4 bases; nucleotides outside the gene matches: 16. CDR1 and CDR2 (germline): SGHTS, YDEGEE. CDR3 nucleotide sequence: TGTGCCAGCGGCGCATACAGGGGTTCGGATGGCTATGGCTACACCTTC. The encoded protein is CASGAYRGSDGYGYTF.